The 26 T cell receptor beta chains in this list originate from one sample, sequenced in a study of cytomegalovirus exposure and HLA in healthy donors. 60 Vbeta and 13 Jbeta primers were used in PCR. Assay: immunoSEQ multiplex PCR; the TCRdb copy retains only in-frame clones and omits some. The sample carries over 150,000 clones, about four fifths recorded once. Input material: PBMCs. These receptors came from a woman between 45 and 65 years old in good health and CMV-seropositive.

This clone has a single count. The gene calls are TRBV15 and TRBJ1-2; 9 nucleotides line up with TRBD1. Looked up from germline, CDR1 is LNHNV and CDR2 is YYDKDF (reference sequence). CDR3 size: 15 residues. V lost 2 bases and J lost 4; bases outside the gene matches: 5. The CDR3 region is CATSRRDREAYGYTF. The CDR3, as DNA: TGTGCCACCAGCAGAAGGGACAGGGAGGCCTATGGCTACACCTTC.

The V gene is TRBV5-4, the J gene TRBJ2-7; 7 nucleotides line up with TRBD2. The CDR3 covers 15 residues. After removal of 0 bases from V and 7 bases from J, the junction contained 10 bases not matched to a gene. Germline V gives CDR1 SGHNT, CDR2 YYREEE (reference sequence). The CDR3, as DNA: TGTGCCAGCAGCTTGGTCGGGGGAGGGCCGGGTGAGCAGTACTTC. Translated: CASSLVGGGPGEQYF.

On this clone: Its ends do not fully match the called genes, so a read error is possible. The CDR3 DNA follows: TGTGCCAGCAGCTCTATATCCTCCGAGCAGTACTTC. This translates into CASSSISSEQYF. The chain carries TRBV7-2 and TRBJ2-7; D gene ambiguous. The CDR3 spans 12 residues. Looked up from germline, CDR1 is SGHTA and CDR2 is FQGNSA.

This clone was counted a single time. The rearrangement links TRBV2 to TRBJ2-5; 8 nucleotides match TRBD1. CDR1 and CDR2 from the germline V gene are SNHLY and FYNNEI. V lost 7 bases to trimming and J lost 3 bases; unmatched junction nucleotides: 4. CDR3 length: 13 amino acids. CDR3 residues: CASKGQGEETQYF. The CDR3 DNA reads as TGTGCCAGCAAAGGACAGGGTGAAGAGACCCAGTACTTC.

The chain employs TRBV28 and TRBJ1-1; D is ambiguous. In germline, CDR1 is MDHEN, CDR2 SYDVKM. The CDR3 spans 13 residues. The V gene lost 7 bases and the J gene lost 5 bases, with 14 bases spanning the gap. The CDR3 region is CASTLGLTTEAFF. The CDR3 DNA follows: TGTGCCAGCACCTTGGGCCTAACAACTGAAGCTTTCTTT.

The count of this clone is one. The rearrangement joins TRBV5-1 to TRBJ2-7; D possibly corresponds to TRBD1 (6 bases). CDR1 is SGHRS and CDR2 is YFSETQ in the germline V gene. Trimming cost V 7 bases and J 1 base, with 12 bases left between them. The CDR3 loop spans 13 amino acids. The CDR3 DNA reads TGCGCCAGCGGACAGCCTTCTTCCTACGAGCAGTACTTC. The encoded protein is CASGQPSSYEQYF.

This clone appeared a few times. The germline gene is not matched at one end of the junction; a read error may be the cause. The chain joins TRBV19 to TRBJ1-2; no clear D gene. CDR3 length equals 13 residues. Per the germline V gene, CDR1 is LNHDA and CDR2 is SQIVND (reference sequence). DNA for the CDR3: TGTGCCAGTTGTATACGGCTAGGCTATGGCTACACCTTC. Amino acids: CASCIRLGYGYTF. The complete variable domain, with remaining parts taken from reference TRBV19 and TRBJ1-2, reads DGGITQSPKYLFRKEGQNVTLSCEQNLNHDAMYWYRQDPGQGLRLIYYSQIVNDFQKGDIAEGYSVSREKKESFPLTVTSAQKNPTAFYLCASCIRLGYGYTFGSGTRLTVV.

The gene calls are TRBV2 and TRBJ2-7; 9 bases are shared with TRBD1. This CDR3 comprises 16 residues. J was trimmed by 5 bases and V by 5 bases; bases with no gene match: 13. In germline, CDR1 is SNHLY, CDR2 FYNNEI. CDR3 region: CASSHQKQGAQNEQYF. The DNA for the CDR3 is TGTGCCAGCAGTCATCAGAAACAGGGGGCGCAAAACGAGCAGTACTTC.

V gene TRBV7-3 combines with J gene TRBJ1-1; 10 nucleotides match TRBD1. The J segment lost 10 bases and the V segment lost 5 bases, leaving 4 bases of the junction unmatched. CDR1 is SGHTA, CDR2 FQGTGA, per germline. The CDR3 spans 12 residues. CDR3 sequence reads: CASSGDRGRAFF. Here the CDR3 DNA reads TGTGCCAGCAGCGGGGACAGGGGCAGAGCTTTCTTT.

This clone was seen a handful of times. CDR3 residues: CASSLQGSDPYGYTF. CDR3 coding DNA: TGTGCCAGCAGCTTACAGGGGTCTGATCCCTATGGCTACACCTTC. The chain links TRBV7-8 to TRBJ1-2; the D gene is possibly TRBD1 (6 bases). The CDR3 consists of 15 residues. Looked up from germline, CDR1 is SGHVS and CDR2 is FQNEAQ. V was shortened by 2 bases and J by 4 bases, with 14 bases between the two germline ends.

This rearrangement joins TRBV7-2 to TRBJ2-7; the match to TRBD1 covers 7 bases. Trimming removed 3 bases from V and 3 bases from J; junction bases left unmatched: 2. CDR3 length: 13 residues. Per germline, CDR1 SGHTA and CDR2 FQGNSA. CDR3 amino acids: CASSFDRVYEQYF. The CDR3 nucleotides are TGTGCCAGCAGCTTCGACAGGGTCTACGAGCAGTACTTC.

The chain links TRBV28 to TRBJ2-7; 8 nucleotides line up with TRBD2. V trimming: 2 bases; J trimming: 0 bases; junction bases outside the gene matches: 3. Per germline, CDR1 MDHEN and CDR2 SYDVKM. This CDR3 region has 15 residues. Here the CDR3 reads CASSLAGGSSYEQYF. The CDR3 bases are TGTGCCAGCAGTTTAGCGGGAGGATCCTCCTACGAGCAGTACTTC.

The V and J genes are TRBV7-3 and TRBJ2-5, with TRBD1 matching 11 bases. Germline V gene lookup returns CDR1 SGHTA and CDR2 FQGTGA. The CDR3 spans 16 residues. Trimming removed 4 bases from V and 3 bases from J; junction bases left unmatched: 7. CDR3 nucleotides: TGTGCCAGCAGCTACTCTCCGGGACAGGGGGAAGAGACCCAGTACTTC. It yields the protein CASSYSPGQGEETQYF.

This sequence joins TRBV5-6 and TRBJ2-5; 9 bases are shared with TRBD1. Germline V gene lookup returns CDR1 SGHDT and CDR2 YYEEEE. This CDR3 contains 16 residues. V was clipped by 2 bases and J by 5 bases; unmatched bases: 10. CDR3 DNA: TGTGCCAGCAGCTTAGGACAGGGGTCTAAGTGGGAGACCCAGTACTTC. It translates to CASSLGQGSKWETQYF.

This clone was counted only a few times. This chain joins TRBV28 and TRBJ1-1; tentatively, D is TRBD1 (5 bases). Deletions cut 6 bases from V and 0 bases from J, with 11 bases between. CDR1 and CDR2 (germline): MDHEN, SYDVKM. The CDR3 totals 14 residues. CDR3 in DNA: TGTGCCAGCAGACTTTCGGGGGTGAACACTGAAGCTTTCTTT. Encoded protein: CASRLSGVNTEAFF.

This chain uses TRBV30 with TRBJ2-5; 7 nucleotides line up with TRBD2. The closer fit of TRBJ2-7 to the DNA end suggests the J call may be wrong. The germline V gene has CDR1 GTSNPN and CDR2 SVGIG (reference sequence). This CDR3 is 12 amino acids long. Here the CDR3 reads CAWTIGRDEQYF. CDR3 nucleotides: TGTGCCTGGACTATTGGGAGGGACGAGCAGTACTTC.

The CDR3 protein is CASSQESTRLAGGTGELFF. The CDR3 nucleotides read TGCGCCAGCAGCCAAGAATCCACTCGACTAGCGGGGGGCACCGGGGAGCTGTTTTTT. The V gene is TRBV4-3, the J gene TRBJ2-2; 13 bases map to TRBD2. CDR1 and CDR2 (germline): LGHNA, YSLEER. The CDR3 loop spans 19 amino acids. The junction had 8 bases not matched to a gene; V was cut back by 0 bases and J by 4 bases.

This sequence joins TRBV11-1 and TRBJ2-1; weak D call: TRBD1 (6 bases). This CDR3 contains 15 residues. Germline loops: CDR1 SGHAT, CDR2 FQDESV (reference sequence). Trimming took off 2 bases at V and 7 bases at J, with 15 bases between the two ends. The CDR3 DNA sequence: TGTGCCAGCAGCTTATTAAGGGGGATAGGGAATGAGCAGTTCTTC. It specifies CASSLLRGIGNEQFF.

The chain carries TRBV7-3 and TRBJ2-2; a weak D match, TRBD2 (6 bases). CDR1 is SGHTA, CDR2 FQGTGA, per germline. The CDR3 is 14 amino acids. V was shortened by 5 bases and J by 7 bases, with 14 bases between the two germline ends. The CDR3 nucleotides read TGTGCCAGCAGCCCGCTCGGGGGAAACGGGGAGCTGTTTTTT. Protein product: CASSPLGGNGELFF.

This clone turned up a few times. The rearrangement joins TRBV6-1 to TRBJ2-7; 10 bases match TRBD2. Germline V CDR1 and CDR2: MNHNS, SASEGT. V gave up 8 bases and J gave up 3 bases; unmatched junction bases: 4. This CDR3 contains 13 residues. The CDR3 region is CASSRTSGYEQYF. CDR3 bases: TGTGCCAGCTCCAGGACTAGCGGCTACGAGCAGTACTTC.

This chain links TRBV7-2 with TRBJ2-2; a possible D gene is TRBD2 (5 bases). The length of the CDR3 is 16 residues. The ends were cut back, 7 bases at V and 0 bases at J, with 15 bases in the middle. The germline V gene has CDR1 SGHTA and CDR2 FQGNSA. In DNA, the CDR3 is TGTGCCAGCACAAAGGAGGCCCCAACGAACACCGGGGAGCTGTTTTTT. It is translated as CASTKEAPTNTGELFF.

The genes are TRBV25-1 and TRBJ1-1; D is possibly TRBD1 (6 bases). The germline CDR1 and CDR2 sequences are MGHDK and SYGVNS. Trimming removed 5 bases at V and 0 bases at J, with 13 bases between. The CDR3 spans 15 residues. The CDR3 sequence is CASSYRVGLNTEAFF. CDR3 DNA: TGTGCCAGCAGTTACAGGGTGGGGTTGAACACTGAAGCTTTCTTT.

The V gene is TRBV7-2, the J gene TRBJ2-5; tentatively, D is TRBD2 (7 bases). V shed 10 bases and J shed 9 bases, with 15 bases lying between them. This CDR3 is 11 amino acids long. Germline values: CDR1 SGHTA, CDR2 FQGNSA. In DNA form, the CDR3 reads TGTGCCACCTCCAGGGGAGGGGCCCAGTACTTC. It is translated as CATSRGGAQYF.

This clone was counted a single time. V gene TRBV28 combines with J gene TRBJ2-7; 9 positions match TRBD1. Trimming at V came to 5 bases and at J to 4 bases, leaving 12 bases not matched to a gene. Looked up from germline, CDR1 is MDHEN and CDR2 is SYDVKM. The CDR3 is 16 residues long. Written as DNA, the CDR3 is TGTGCCAGCAGTGAATGGGGTACAGGGGGCTTGTACGAGCAGTACTTC. It encodes CASSEWGTGGLYEQYF.

The rearrangement uses TRBV7-2 and TRBJ2-5; perhaps TRBD2 as D (5 bases). V was clipped by 5 bases and J by 5 bases, with 18 bases between them. The germline V gene has CDR1 SGHTA and CDR2 FQGNSA. CDR3 length equals 15 residues. The chain's CDR3 is CASSLLTRVGETQYF. The CDR3 DNA reads TGTGCCAGCAGCCTCCTTACTAGAGTAGGGGAGACCCAGTACTTC.

This chain connects TRBV7-9 to TRBJ2-7; D is ambiguous. Per germline, CDR1 SEHNR and CDR2 FQNEAQ (reference sequence). CDR3 length equals 13 residues. V shed 1 base and J shed 4 bases, with 8 bases lying between them. CDR3 sequence: CASSLGRSYEQYF. The CDR3 DNA reads as TGTGCCAGCAGCTTAGGACGGAGTTACGAGCAGTACTTC.